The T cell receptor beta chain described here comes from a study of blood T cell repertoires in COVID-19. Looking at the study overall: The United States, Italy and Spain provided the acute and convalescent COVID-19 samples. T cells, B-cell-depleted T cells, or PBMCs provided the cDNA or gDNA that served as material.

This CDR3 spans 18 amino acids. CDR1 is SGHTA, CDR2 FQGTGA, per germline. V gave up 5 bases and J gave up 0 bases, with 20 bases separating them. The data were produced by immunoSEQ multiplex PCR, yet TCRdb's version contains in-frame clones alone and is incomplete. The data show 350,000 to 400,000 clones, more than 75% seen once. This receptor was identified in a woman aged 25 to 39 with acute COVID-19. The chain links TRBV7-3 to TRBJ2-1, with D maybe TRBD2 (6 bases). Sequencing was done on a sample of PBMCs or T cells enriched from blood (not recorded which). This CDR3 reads CASSANPATRSSYNEQFF. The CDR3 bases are TGTGCCAGCAGCGCCAACCCCGCGACTAGAAGCTCCTACAATGAGCAGTTCTTC.